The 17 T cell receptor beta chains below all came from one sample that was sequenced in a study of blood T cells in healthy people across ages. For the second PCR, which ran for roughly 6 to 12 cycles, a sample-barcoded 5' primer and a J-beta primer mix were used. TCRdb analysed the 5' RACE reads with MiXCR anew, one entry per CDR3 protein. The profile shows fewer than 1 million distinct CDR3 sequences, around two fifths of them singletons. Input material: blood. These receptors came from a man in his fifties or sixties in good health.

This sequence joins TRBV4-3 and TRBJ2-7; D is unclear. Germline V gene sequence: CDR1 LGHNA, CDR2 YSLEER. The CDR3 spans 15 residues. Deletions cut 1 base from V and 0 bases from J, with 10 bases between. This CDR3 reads CASSQVVGSSYEQYF. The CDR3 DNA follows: TGCGCCAGCAGCCAAGTGGTAGGGTCCTCCTACGAGCAGTACTTC.

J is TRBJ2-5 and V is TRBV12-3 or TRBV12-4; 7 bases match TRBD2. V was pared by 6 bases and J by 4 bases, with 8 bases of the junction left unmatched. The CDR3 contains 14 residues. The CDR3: CASRSTSSRETQYF. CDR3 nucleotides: TGTGCCAGCAGGTCGACTAGCTCGAGAGAGACCCAGTACTTC.

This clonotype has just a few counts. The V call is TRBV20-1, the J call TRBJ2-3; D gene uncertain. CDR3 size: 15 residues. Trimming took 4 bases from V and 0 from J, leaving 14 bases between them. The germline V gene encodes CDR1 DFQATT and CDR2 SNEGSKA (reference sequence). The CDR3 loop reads CSAISPSPSTDTQYF. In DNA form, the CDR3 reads TGCAGTGCTATATCACCGTCCCCTAGCACAGATACGCAGTATTTT.

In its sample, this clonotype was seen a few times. The DNA for the CDR3 is TGTGCCAGCGGAAAGGGTTCTGAGCAGTTCTTC. Protein product: CASGKGSEQFF. The chain is built from TRBV12-3 or TRBV12-4 and TRBJ2-1; D is unclear. The CDR3 is made up of 11 amino acids. Trimming pared 8 bases from V and 9 bases from J, leaving 11 bases between.

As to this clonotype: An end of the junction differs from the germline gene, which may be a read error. The chain's CDR3 is CSAITETSGGVNGQFF. CDR3 in DNA: TGCAGTGCGATAACAGAGACTAGCGGGGGGGTGAATGGGCAGTTCTTC. The chain couples TRBV20-1 to TRBJ2-1, with 14 bases aligning to TRBD2. Germline values: CDR1 DFQATT, CDR2 SNEGSKA (reference sequence). This CDR3 is built from 16 residues.

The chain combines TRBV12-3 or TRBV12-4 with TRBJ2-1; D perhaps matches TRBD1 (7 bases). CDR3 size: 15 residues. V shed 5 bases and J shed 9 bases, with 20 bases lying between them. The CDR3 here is CASSPRGGGGPEQFF. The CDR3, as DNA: TGTGCCAGCAGTCCCCGAGGAGGGGGCGGACCTGAGCAGTTCTTC.

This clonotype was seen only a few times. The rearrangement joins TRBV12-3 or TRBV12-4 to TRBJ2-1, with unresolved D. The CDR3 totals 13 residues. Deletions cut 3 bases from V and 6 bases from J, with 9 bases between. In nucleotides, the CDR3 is TGTGCCAGCAGTTTGGCTAGACTCAATGAGCAGTTCTTC. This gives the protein CASSLARLNEQFF.

DNA for the CDR3: TGTGCCAGCAGTTATAGGACTAGCGGGAAGAGCTCCTACAATGAGCAGTTCTTC. It encodes CASSYRTSGKSSYNEQFF. The rearrangement joins TRBV6-2 or TRBV6-3 to TRBJ2-1, with 12 bases aligning to TRBD2. Per the germline V gene, CDR1 is MNHEY and CDR2 is SVGEGT. The CDR3 has 18 residues. Trimming at V came to 3 bases and at J to 0 bases, leaving 6 bases not matched to a gene.

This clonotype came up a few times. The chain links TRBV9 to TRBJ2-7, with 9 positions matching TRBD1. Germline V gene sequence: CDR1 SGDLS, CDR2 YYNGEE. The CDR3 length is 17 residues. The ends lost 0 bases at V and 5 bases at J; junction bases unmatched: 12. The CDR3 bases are TGTGCCAGCAGCGTAGAGGACAGGGGTGCTACCGGCGACGAGCAGTACTTC. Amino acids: CASSVEDRGATGDEQYF.

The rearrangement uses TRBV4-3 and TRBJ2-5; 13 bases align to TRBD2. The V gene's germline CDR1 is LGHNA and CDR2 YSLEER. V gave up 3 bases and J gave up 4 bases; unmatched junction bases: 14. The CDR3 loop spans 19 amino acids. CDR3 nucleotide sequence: TGCGCCAGCAGCCAGGCGACTAGCGGGGGGTCCCATTACCGAGAGACCCAGTACTTC. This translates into CASSQATSGGSHYRETQYF.

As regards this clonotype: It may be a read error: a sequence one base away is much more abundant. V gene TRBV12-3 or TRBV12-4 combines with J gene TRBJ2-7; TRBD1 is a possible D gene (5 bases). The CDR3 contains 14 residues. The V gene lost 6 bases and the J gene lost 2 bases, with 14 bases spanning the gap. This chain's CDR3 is CASSPGKGTYEQYF. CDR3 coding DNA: TGTGCCAGCAGCCCAGGAAAGGGGACCTACGAGCAGTACTTC.

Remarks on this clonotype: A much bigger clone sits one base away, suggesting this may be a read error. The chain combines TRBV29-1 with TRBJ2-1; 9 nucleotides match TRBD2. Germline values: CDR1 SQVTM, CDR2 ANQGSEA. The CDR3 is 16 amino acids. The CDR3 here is CGVEGGRTSGHNEQFF. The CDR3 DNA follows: TGCGGCGTTGAAGGGGGGCGAACTAGCGGGCACAATGAGCAGTTCTTC.

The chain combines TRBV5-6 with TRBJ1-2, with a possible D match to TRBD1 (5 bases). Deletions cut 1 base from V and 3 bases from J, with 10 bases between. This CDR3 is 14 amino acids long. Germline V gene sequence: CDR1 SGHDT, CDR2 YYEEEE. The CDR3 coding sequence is TGTGCCAGCAGCTTGAGGGAGGGACACTATGGCTACACCTTC. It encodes CASSLREGHYGYTF.

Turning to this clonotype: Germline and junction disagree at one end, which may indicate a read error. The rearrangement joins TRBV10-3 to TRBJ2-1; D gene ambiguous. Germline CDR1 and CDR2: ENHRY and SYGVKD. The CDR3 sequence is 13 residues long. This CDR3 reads CAISASEYNERFF. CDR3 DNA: TGTGCCATCAGTGCGTCAGAGTACAATGAGCGGTTCTTC.

The CDR3 nucleotides are TGTGCCAGCAGTTTTCAGGGAAACCCAATGTTTTTT. Its translation is CASSFQGNPMFF. This rearrangement joins TRBV2 to TRBJ1-4; weak D call: TRBD1 (5 bases). Between the trimmed V and J ends, which lost 5 bases and 15 bases, there was a span of 16 bases. This CDR3 has 12 amino acids. Germline CDR1 and CDR2: SNHLY and FYNNEI.

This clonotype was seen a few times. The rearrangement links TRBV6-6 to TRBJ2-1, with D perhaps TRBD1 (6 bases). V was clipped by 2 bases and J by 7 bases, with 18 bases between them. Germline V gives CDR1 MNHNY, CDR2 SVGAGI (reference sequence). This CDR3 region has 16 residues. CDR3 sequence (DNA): TGTGCCAGCAGTTACGCGAGGTTACAGGGCGAGAATGAGCAGTTCTTC. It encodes CASSYARLQGENEQFF.

CDR3 sequence reads: CASSYSAGSIEKLFF. CDR3 nucleotides: TGTGCCAGCAGTTACTCCGCAGGGTCGATCGAAAAACTGTTTTTT. The chain uses TRBV6-2 or TRBV6-3 and TRBJ1-4; TRBD1 is a possible D gene (5 bases). Germline-derived CDR1 and CDR2 are MNHEY and SVGEGT. This CDR3 contains 15 residues. Trimming took 0 bases from V and 8 from J, leaving 13 bases between them.